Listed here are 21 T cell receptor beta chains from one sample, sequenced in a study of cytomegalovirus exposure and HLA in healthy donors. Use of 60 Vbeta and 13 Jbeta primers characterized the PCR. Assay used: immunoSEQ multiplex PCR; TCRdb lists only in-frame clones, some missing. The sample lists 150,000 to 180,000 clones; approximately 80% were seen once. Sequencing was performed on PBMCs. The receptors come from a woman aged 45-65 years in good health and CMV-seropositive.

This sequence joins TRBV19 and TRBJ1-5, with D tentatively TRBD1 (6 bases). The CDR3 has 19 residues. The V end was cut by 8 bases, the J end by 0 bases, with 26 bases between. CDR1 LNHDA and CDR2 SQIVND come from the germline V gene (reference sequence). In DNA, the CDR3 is TGTGCCAGTCAAGACAGGAGCCTGTCCGCTCTTTATAGCAATCAGCCCCAGCATTTT. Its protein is CASQDRSLSALYSNQPQHF. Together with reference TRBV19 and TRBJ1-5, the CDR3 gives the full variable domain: DGGITQSPKYLFRKEGQNVTLSCEQNLNHDAMYWYRQDPGQGLRLIYYSQIVNDFQKGDIAEGYSVSREKKESFPLTVTSAQKNPTAFYLCASQDRSLSALYSNQPQHFGDGTRLSIL.

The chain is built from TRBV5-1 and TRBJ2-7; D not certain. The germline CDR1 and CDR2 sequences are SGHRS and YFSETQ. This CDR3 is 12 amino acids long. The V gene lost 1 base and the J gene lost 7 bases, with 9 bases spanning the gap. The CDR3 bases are TGCGCCAGCAGCTTGAATAGTAAGGAGCAGTACTTC. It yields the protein CASSLNSKEQYF.

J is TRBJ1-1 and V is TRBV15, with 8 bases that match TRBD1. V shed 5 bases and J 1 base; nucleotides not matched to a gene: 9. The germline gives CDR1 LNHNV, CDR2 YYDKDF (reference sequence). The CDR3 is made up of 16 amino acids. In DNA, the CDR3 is TGTGCCACCAGCGAAACCCGGACAGGGAAGAACACTGAAGCTTTCTTT. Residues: CATSETRTGKNTEAFF.

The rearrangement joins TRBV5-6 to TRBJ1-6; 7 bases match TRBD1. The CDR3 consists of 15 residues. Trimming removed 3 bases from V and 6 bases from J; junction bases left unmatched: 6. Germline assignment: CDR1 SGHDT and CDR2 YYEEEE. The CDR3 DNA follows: TGTGCCAGCAGCTCCGGGACAGTTTTTAATTCACCCCTCCACTTT. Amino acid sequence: CASSSGTVFNSPLHF.

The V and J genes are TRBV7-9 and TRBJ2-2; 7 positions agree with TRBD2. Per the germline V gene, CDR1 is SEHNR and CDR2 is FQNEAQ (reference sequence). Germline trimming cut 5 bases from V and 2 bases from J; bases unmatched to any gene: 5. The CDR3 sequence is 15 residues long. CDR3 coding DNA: TGTGCCAGCAGCGTCGGGACTAAAAACACCGGGGAGCTGTTTTTT. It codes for CASSVGTKNTGELFF. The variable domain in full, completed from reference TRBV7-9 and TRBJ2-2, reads DTGVSQNPRHKITKRGQNVTFRCDPISEHNRLYWYRQTLGQGPEFLTYFQNEAQLEKSRLLSDRFSAERPKGSFSTLEIQRTEQGDSAMYLCASSVGTKNTGELFFGEGSRLTVL.

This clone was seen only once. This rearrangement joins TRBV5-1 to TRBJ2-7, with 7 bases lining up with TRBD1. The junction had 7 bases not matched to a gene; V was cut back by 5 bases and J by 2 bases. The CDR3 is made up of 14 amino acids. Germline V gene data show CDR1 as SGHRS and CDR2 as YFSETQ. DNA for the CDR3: TGCGCCAGCAGGTCGGACAGGTTACCCTACGAGCAGTACTTC. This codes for CASRSDRLPYEQYF.

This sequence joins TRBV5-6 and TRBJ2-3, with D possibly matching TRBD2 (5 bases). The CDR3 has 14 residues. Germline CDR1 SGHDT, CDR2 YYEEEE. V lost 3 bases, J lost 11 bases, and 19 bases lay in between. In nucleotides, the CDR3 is TGTGCCAGCAGCTCGCTGACCTTTCTAGCAGGGCAGTATTTT. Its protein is CASSSLTFLAGQYF.

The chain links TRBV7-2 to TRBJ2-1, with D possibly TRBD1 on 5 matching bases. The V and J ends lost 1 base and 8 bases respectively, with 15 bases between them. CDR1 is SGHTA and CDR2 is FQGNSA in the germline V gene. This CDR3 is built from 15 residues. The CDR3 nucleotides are TGTGCCAGCAGCTTAGATGCGTCAGGGTCAGATGAGCAGTTCTTC. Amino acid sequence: CASSLDASGSDEQFF.

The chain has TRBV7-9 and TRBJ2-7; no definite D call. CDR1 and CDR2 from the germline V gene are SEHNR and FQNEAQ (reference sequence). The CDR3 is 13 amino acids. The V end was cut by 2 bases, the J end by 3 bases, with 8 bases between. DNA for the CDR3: TGTGCCAGCAGCTTACAAACAGTCTACGAGCAGTACTTC. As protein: CASSLQTVYEQYF. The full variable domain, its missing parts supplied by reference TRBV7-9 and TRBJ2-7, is DTGVSQNPRHKITKRGQNVTFRCDPISEHNRLYWYRQTLGQGPEFLTYFQNEAQLEKSRLLSDRFSAERPKGSFSTLEIQRTEQGDSAMYLCASSLQTVYEQYFGPGTRLTVT.

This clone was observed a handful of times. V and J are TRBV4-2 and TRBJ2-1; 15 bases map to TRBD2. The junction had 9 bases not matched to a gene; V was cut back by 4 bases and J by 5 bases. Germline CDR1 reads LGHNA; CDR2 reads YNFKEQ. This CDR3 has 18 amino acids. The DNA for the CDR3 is TGTGCCAGCAGCCGCGGACTAGCGGGGGGGATGGGTAACAATGAGCAGTTCTTC. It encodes CASSRGLAGGMGNNEQFF.

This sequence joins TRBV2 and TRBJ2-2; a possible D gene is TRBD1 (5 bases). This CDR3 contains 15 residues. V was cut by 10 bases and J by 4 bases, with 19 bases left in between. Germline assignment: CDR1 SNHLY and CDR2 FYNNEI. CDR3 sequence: CATQKGSGLTGELFF. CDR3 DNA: TGTGCCACCCAAAAAGGGTCAGGGCTCACCGGGGAGCTGTTTTTT.

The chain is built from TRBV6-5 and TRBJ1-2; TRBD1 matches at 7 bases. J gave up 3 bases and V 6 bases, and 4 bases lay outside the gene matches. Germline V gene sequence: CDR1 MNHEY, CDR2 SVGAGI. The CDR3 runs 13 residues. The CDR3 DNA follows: TGTGCCAGCAGCCGACAGGGCCACTATGGCTACACCTTC. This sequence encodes CASSRQGHYGYTF.

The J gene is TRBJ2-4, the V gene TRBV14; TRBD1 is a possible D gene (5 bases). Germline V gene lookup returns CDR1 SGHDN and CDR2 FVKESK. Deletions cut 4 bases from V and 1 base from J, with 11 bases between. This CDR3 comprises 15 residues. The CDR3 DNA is TGTGCCAGCAGCCCCCAGGGCCTCGCCAAAAACATTCAGTACTTC. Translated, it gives CASSPQGLAKNIQYF.

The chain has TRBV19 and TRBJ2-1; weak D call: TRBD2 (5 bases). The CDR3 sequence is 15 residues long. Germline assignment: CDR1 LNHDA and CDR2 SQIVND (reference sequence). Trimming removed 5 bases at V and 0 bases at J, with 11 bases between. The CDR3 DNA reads TGTGCCAGTAGTCAGCGGTCTAGCTCCTACAATGAGCAGTTCTTC. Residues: CASSQRSSSYNEQFF.

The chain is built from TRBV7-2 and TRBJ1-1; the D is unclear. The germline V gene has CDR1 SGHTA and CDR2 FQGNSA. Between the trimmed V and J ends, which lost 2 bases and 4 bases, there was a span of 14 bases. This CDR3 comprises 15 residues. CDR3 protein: CASSLSPGMATEAFF. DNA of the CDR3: TGTGCCAGCAGCTTAAGTCCGGGTATGGCCACTGAAGCTTTCTTT.

The DNA of the CDR3 is TGTGCCAGTAGGCTGGCGGGGGGGTCCACCTACGAGCAGTACTTC. It specifies CASRLAGGSTYEQYF. V usage is TRBV19 and J usage is TRBJ2-7, with TRBD2 matching 9 bases. Trimming took 6 bases from V and 2 from J; bases not matched to a gene: 8. The CDR3 contains 15 residues. Germline assignment: CDR1 LNHDA and CDR2 SQIVND (reference sequence).

CDR3 sequence: CARSLGRVTLVPNQPQHF. CDR3 coding DNA: TGTGCCAGAAGCTTAGGTCGGGTGACGTTAGTCCCAAATCAGCCCCAGCATTTT. The chain carries TRBV7-5 and TRBJ1-5. TRBV7-5 is a documented pseudogene. The CDR3 sequence is 18 residues long.

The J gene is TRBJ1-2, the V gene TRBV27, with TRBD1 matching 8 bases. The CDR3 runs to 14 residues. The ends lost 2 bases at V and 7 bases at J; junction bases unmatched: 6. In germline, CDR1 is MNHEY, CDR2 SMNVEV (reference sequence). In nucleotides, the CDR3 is TGTGCCAGCAGTTTAACTGGCACAGGGGGTGGCTACACCTTC. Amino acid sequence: CASSLTGTGGGYTF.

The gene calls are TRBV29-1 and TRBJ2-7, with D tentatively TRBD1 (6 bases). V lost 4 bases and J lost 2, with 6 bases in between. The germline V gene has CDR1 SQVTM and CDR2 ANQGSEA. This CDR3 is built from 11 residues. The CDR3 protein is CSVGTAYEQYF. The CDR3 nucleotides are TGCAGCGTTGGGACAGCCTACGAGCAGTACTTC.

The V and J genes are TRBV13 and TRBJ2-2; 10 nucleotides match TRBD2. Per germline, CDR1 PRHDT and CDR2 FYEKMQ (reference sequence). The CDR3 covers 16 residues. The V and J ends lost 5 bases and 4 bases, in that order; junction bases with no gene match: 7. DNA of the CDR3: TGTGCCAGCAGCCCGTGGCTAGCGGGGGCCACCGGGGAGCTGTTTTTT. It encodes CASSPWLAGATGELFF.

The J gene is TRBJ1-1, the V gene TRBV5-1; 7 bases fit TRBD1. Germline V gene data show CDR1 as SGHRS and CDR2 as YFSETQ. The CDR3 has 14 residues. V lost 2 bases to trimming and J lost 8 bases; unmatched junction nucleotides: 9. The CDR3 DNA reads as TGCGCCAGCAGCTTCGTCCCGGGACAGTCCGAAGCTTTCTTT. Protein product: CASSFVPGQSEAFF.